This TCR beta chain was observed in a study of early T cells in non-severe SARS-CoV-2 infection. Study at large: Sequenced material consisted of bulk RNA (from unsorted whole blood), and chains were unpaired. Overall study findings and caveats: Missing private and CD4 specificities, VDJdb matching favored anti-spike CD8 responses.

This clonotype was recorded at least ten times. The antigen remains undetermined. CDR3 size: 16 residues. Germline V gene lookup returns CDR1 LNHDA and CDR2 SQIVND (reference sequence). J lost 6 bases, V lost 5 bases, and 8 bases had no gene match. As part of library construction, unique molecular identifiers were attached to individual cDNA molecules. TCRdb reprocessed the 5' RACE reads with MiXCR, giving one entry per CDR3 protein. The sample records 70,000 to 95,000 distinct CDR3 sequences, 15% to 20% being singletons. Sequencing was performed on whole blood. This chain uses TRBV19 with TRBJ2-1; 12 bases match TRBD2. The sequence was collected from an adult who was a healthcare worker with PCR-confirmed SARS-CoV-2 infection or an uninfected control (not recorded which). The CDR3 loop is CASSVGLAGIFNEQFF. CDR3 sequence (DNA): TGTGCCAGTAGTGTGGGACTAGCGGGTATTTTCAATGAGCAGTTCTTC.